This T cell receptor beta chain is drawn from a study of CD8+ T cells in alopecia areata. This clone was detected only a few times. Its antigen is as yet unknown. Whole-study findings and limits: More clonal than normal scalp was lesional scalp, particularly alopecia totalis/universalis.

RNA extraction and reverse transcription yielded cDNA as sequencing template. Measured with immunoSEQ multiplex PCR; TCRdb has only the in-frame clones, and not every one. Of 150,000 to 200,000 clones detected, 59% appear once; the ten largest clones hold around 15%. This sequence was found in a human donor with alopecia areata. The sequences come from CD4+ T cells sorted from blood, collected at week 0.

CDR3 sequence (DNA): TGTGCCAGCTCACCAAGGAACGACAGGAACACCGGGGAGCTGTTTTTT. Translating it yields CASSPRNDRNTGELFF. The chain employs TRBV18 and TRBJ2-2, with a tentative D call TRBD1 (5 bases). Per germline, CDR1 KGHSH and CDR2 LQKENI. V gave up 2 bases and J gave up 1 base, with 11 bases separating them. This CDR3 has 16 amino acids.